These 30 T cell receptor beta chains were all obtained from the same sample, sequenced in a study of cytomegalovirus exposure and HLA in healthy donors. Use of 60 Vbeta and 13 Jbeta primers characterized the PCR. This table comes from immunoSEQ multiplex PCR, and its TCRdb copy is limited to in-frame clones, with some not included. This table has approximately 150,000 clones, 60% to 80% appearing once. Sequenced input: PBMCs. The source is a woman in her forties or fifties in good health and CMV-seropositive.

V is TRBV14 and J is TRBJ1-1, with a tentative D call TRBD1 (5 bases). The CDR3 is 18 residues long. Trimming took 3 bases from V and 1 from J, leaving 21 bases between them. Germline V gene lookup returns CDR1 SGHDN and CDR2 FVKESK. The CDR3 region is CASSHPENRGLKNTEAFF. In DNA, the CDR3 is TGTGCCAGCAGCCATCCCGAAAATAGGGGCCTCAAGAACACTGAAGCTTTCTTT. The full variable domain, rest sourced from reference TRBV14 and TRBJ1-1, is EAGVTQFPSHSVIEKGQTVTLRCDPISGHDNLYWYRRVMGKEIKFLLHFVKESKQDESGMPNNRFLAERTGGTYSTLKVQPAELEDSGVYFCASSHPENRGLKNTEAFFGQGTRLTVV.

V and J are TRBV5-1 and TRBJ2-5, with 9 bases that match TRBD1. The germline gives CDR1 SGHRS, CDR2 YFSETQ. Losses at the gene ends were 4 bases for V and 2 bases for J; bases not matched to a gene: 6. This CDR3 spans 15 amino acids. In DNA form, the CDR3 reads TGCGCCAGCAGCGTCTCCGGGACAGGGCAAGAGACCCAGTACTTC. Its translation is CASSVSGTGQETQYF. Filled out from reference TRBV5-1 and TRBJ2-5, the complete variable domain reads KAGVTQTPRYLIKTRGQQVTLSCSPISGHRSVSWYQQTPGQGLQFLFEYFSETQRNKGNFPGRFSGRQFSNSRSEMNVSTLELGDSALYLCASSVSGTGQETQYFGPGTRLLVL.

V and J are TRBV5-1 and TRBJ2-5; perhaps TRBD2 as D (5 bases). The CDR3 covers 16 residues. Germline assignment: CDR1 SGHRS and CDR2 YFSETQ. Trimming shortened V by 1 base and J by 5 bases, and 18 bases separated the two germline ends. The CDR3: CASSLMPPGEGETQYF. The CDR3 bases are TGCGCCAGCAGCTTGATGCCCCCCGGGGAAGGGGAGACCCAGTACTTC. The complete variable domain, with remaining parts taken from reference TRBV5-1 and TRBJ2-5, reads KAGVTQTPRYLIKTRGQQVTLSCSPISGHRSVSWYQQTPGQGLQFLFEYFSETQRNKGNFPGRFSGRQFSNSRSEMNVSTLELGDSALYLCASSLMPPGEGETQYFGPGTRLLVL.

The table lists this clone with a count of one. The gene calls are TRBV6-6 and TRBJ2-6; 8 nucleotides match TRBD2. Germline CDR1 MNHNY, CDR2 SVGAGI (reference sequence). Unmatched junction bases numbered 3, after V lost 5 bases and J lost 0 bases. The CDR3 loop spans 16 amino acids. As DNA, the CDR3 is TGTGCCAGCAGTCTGGCGGGGGGCTCTGGGGCCAACGTCCTGACTTTC. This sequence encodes CASSLAGGSGANVLTF.

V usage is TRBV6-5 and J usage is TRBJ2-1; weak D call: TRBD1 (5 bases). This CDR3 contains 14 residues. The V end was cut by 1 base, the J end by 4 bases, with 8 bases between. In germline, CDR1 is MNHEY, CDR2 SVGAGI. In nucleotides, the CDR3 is TGTGCCAGCAGTTACTACGACAGATACAATGAGCAGTTCTTC. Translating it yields CASSYYDRYNEQFF.

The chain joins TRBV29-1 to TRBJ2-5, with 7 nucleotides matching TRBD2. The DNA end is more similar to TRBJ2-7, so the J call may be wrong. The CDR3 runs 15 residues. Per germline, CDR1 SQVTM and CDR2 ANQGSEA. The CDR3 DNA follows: TGCAGCGTTGAAAGGGTGGGGAGGGGTTCGGACGAGCAGTACTTC. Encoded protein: CSVERVGRGSDEQYF.

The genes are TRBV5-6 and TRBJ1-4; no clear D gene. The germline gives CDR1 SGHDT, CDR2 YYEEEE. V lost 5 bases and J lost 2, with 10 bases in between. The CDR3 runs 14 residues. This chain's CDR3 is CASSRWETNEKLFF. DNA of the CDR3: TGTGCCAGCAGTCGTTGGGAGACTAATGAAAAACTGTTTTTT.

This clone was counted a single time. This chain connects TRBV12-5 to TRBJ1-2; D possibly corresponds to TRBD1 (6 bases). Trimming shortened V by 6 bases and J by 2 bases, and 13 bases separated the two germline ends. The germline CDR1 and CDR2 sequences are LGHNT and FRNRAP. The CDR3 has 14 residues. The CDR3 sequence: CASGTPTGNYGYTF. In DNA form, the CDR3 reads TGTGCTAGTGGGACCCCAACAGGGAACTATGGCTACACCTTC.

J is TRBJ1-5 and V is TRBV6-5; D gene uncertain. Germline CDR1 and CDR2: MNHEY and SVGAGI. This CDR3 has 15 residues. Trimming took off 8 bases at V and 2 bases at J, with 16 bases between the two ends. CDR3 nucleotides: TGTGCCAGCCGGGAAGGGTCGAGAGGCAATCAGCCCCAGCATTTT. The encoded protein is CASREGSRGNQPQHF.

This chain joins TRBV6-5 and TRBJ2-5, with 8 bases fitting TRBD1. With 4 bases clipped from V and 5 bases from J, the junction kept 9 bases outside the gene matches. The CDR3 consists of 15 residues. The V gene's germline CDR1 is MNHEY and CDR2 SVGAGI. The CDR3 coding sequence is TGTGCCAGCAGTTTCGAGGGACAGGCTAGGGAGACCCAGTACTTC. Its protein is CASSFEGQARETQYF.

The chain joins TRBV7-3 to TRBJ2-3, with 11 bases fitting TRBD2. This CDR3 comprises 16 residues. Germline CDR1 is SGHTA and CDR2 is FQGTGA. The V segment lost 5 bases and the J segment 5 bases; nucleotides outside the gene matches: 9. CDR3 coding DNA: TGTGCCAGCAGCCCCTTAGCGGGGGGGCGGGGAGATACGCAGTATTTT. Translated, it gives CASSPLAGGRGDTQYF.

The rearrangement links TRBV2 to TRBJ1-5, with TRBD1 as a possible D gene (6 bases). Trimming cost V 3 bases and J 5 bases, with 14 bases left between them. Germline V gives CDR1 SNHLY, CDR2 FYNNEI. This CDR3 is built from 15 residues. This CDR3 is CASSDNSNRDQPQHF. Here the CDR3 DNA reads TGTGCCAGCAGTGACAATAGTAACAGGGATCAGCCCCAGCATTTT.

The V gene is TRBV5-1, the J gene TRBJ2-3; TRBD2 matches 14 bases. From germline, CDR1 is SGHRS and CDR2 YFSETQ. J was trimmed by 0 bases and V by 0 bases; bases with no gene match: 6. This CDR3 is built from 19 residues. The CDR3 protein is CASSLGLAGGPTSTDTQYF. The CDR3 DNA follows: TGCGCCAGCAGCTTGGGACTAGCGGGGGGGCCGACTAGCACAGATACGCAGTATTTT.

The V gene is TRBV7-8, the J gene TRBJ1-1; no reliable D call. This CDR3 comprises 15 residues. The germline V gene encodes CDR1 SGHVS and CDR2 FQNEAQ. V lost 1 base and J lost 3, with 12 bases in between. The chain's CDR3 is CASSLVLGEDTEAFF. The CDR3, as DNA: TGTGCCAGCAGCTTAGTACTGGGCGAAGACACTGAAGCTTTCTTT.

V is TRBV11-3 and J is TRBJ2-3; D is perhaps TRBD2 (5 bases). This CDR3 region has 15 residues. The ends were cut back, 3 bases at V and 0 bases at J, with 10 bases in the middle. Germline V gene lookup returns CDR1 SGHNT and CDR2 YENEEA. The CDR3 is CASSLGGPSTDTQYF. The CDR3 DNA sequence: TGTGCCAGCAGCTTGGGCGGGCCTAGCACAGATACGCAGTATTTT.

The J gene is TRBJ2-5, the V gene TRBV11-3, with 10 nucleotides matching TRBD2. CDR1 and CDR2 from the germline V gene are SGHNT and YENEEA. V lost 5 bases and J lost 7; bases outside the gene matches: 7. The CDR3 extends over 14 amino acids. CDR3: CASSPSGGAGTQYF. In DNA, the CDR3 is TGTGCCAGCAGCCCCAGCGGGGGGGCCGGGACCCAGTACTTC.

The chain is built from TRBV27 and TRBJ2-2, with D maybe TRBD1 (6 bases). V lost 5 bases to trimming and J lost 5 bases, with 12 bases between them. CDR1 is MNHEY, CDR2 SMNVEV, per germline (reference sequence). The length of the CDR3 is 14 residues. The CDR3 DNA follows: TGTGCCAGCAGTCCAGGGGCGGCTACCGGGGAGCTGTTTTTT. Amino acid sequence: CASSPGAATGELFF.

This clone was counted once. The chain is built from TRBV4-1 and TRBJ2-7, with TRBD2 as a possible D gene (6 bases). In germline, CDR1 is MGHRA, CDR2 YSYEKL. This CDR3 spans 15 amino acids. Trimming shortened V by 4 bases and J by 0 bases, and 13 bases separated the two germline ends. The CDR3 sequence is CASSRLGLSSYEQYF. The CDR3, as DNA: TGCGCCAGCAGCCGACTAGGGTTGTCCTCCTACGAGCAGTACTTC.

The CDR3 DNA reads as TGTGCCAGCAGCAAAACCACTAGCGGGGGAACCGGGGAGCTGTTTTTT. Translating gives CASSKTTSGGTGELFF. The V and J genes are TRBV21-1 and TRBJ2-2; the D call TRBD2 from the table was never checked on the DNA. TRBV21-1 is described as a pseudogene. The CDR3 is 16 residues long.

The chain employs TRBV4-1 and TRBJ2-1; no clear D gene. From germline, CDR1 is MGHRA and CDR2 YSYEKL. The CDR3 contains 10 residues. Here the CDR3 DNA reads TGCGGGCATTCCTACAATGAGCAGTTCTTC. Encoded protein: CGHSYNEQFF.

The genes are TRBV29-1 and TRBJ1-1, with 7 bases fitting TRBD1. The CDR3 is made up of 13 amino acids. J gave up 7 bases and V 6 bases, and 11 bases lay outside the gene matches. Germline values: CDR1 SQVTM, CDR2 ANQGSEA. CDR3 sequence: CSVRAGTAVEAFF. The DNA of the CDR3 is TGCAGCGTCAGGGCGGGGACAGCCGTTGAAGCTTTCTTT.

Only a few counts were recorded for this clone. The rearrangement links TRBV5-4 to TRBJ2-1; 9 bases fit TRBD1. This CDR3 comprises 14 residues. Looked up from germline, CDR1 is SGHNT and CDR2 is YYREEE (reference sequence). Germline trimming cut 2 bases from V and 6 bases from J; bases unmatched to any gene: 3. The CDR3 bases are TGTGCCAGCAGCTTTGTACAGGGGGCCAATGAGCAGTTCTTC. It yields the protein CASSFVQGANEQFF.

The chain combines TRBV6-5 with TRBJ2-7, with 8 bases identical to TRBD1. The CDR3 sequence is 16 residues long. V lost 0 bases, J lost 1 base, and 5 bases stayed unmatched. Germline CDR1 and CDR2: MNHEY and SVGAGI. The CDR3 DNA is TGTGCCAGCAGTTACTCGACAGGGGAGGATTCCTACGAGCAGTACTTC. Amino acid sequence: CASSYSTGEDSYEQYF.

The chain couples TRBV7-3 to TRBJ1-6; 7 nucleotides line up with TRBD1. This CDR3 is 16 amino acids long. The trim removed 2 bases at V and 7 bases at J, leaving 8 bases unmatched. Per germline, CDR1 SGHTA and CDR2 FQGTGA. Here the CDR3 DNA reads TGTGCCAGCAGCTTAGGCCCGACAGGGTTCAATTCACCCCTCCACTTT. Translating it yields CASSLGPTGFNSPLHF.

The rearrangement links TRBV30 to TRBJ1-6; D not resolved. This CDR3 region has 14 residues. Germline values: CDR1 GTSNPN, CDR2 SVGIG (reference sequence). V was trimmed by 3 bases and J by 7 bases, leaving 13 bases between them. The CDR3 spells CAWRNSGLNSPLHF. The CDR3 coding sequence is TGTGCCTGGAGAAACAGTGGCCTCAATTCACCCCTCCACTTT.

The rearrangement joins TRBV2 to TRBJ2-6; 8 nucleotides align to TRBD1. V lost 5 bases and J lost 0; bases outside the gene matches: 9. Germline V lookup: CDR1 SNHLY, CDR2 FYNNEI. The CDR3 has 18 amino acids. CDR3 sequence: CASSSPGTGSSGANVLTF. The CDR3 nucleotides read TGTGCCAGCAGTAGCCCCGGGACAGGTAGCTCTGGGGCCAACGTCCTGACTTTC.

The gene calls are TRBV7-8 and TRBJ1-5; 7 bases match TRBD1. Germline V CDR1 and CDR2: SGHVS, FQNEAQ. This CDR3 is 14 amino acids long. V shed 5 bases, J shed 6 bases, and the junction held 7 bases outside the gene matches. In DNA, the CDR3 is TGTGCCAGCAGCCTAGGAAAGGGGGCTCAGCCCCAGCATTTT. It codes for CASSLGKGAQPQHF.

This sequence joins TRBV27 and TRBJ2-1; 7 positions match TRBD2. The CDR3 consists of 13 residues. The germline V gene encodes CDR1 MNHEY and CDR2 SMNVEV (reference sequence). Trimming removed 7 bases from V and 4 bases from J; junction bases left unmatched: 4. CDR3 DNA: TGTGCCAGCACTCCTAGCGGATACAATGAGCAGTTCTTC. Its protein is CASTPSGYNEQFF.

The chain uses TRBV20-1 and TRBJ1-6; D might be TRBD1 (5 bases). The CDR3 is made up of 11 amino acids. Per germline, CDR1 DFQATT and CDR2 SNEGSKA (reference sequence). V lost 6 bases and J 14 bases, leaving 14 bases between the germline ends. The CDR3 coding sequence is TGCAGTGCCCGGGGGGGTGAATCCCTCCACTTT. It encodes CSARGGESLHF.

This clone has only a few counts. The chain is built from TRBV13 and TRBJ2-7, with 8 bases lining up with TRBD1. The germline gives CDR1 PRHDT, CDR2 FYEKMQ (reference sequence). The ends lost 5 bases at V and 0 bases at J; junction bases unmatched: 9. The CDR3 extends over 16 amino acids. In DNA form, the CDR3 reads TGTGCCAGCAGCCTACGGGACAGGTCGAGCTCCTACGAGCAGTACTTC. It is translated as CASSLRDRSSSYEQYF.